The T cell receptor beta chain described here comes from a study of radiotherapy plus CTLA-4 blockade in lung cancer. Study-level points and caveats: Among blood TCR repertoires after radiotherapy plus ipilimumab, tumor-derived clones expanded. Early blood T cell clone dynamics, with interferon-beta, were reported to best predict response.

This clone occurred a few times. Its antigen is undetermined. Germline CDR1 and CDR2: KGHSH and LQKENI. Trimming cost V 2 bases and J 0 bases, with 7 bases left between them. The CDR3 spans 14 residues. Profiled with immunoSEQ multiplex PCR; TCRdb holds only in-frame clones, not every one. This sample has about 59,000 clones, with 82% found just once. Patients with chemo-refractory metastatic non-small-cell lung cancer received focal radiation plus CTLA-4 blockade with ipilimumab. Sequences were derived from peripheral blood, sampled from a patient treated with radiotherapy plus ipilimumab. The source of this sequence is a human donor with non-small cell lung cancer whose response to radiotherapy plus ipilimumab could not be evaluated. The rearrangement links TRBV18 to TRBJ1-1; no clear D. The CDR3 DNA reads as TGTGCCAGCTCACCAAGTCCAGTGAACACTGAAGCTTTCTTT. This codes for CASSPSPVNTEAFF.